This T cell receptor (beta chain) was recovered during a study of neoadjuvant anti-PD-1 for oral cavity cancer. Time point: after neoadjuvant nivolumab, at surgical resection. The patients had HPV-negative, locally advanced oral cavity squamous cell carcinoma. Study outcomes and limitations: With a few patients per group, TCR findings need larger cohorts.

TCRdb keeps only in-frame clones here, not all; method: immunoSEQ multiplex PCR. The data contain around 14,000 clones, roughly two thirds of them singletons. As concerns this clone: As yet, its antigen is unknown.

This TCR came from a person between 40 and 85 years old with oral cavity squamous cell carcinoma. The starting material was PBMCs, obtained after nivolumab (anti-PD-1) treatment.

CDR3 loop: CASSYDGTGDNYGYTF. As DNA, the CDR3 is TGCGCCAGCAGCTACGACGGGACAGGTGATAACTATGGCTACACCTTC. The chain couples TRBV5-1 to TRBJ1-2, with TRBD1 matching 8 bases. Germline V lookup: CDR1 SGHRS, CDR2 YFSETQ. There are 16 residues in the CDR3. V gave up 3 bases and J gave up 1 base; unmatched junction bases: 8.